The 15 T cell receptor beta chains below all came from one sample that was sequenced in a study of T cells after yellow fever vaccination. TCRdb analysed the 5' RACE reads with MiXCR anew, one entry per CDR3 protein. The sample lists roughly 180,000 distinct CDR3 sequences; approximately 6.2% were seen once. The source was CD4+ T cells sorted from PBMCs, collected on the day of the first yellow fever vaccination. The source of these receptors is a man aged 18-30 years who received the YFV17D yellow fever vaccine.

The gene calls are TRBV6-1 and TRBJ2-1; TRBD2 matches at 7 bases. This CDR3 region has 15 residues. The junction had 16 bases not matched to a gene; V was cut back by 7 bases and J by 10 bases. Germline assignment: CDR1 MNHNS and CDR2 SASEGT. CDR3 protein: CASTPGGNSLGEQFF. DNA for the CDR3: TGTGCCAGCACCCCGGGGGGAAATTCCCTCGGGGAGCAGTTCTTC.

The sample holds many counts of this clonotype. The chain combines TRBV12-3 or TRBV12-4 with TRBJ2-3; D not certain. The ends were cut back, 7 bases at V and 4 bases at J, with 15 bases in the middle. CDR3 length equals 14 residues. The CDR3 here is CASIKPPFSDTQYF. The CDR3, as DNA: TGTGCCAGCATCAAACCCCCCTTTTCAGATACGCAGTATTTT.

The table lists this clonotype with a few counts. V and J are TRBV30 and TRBJ2-3; no clear D. V was trimmed by 1 base and J by 8 bases, leaving 4 bases between them. Germline assignment: CDR1 GTSNPN and CDR2 SVGIG (reference sequence). This CDR3 contains 10 residues. DNA for the CDR3: TGTGCCTGGAGTGAAGGTACGCAGTATTTT. It encodes CAWSEGTQYF.

This clonotype was observed at least ten times. The V and J genes are TRBV29-1 and TRBJ2-1; TRBD2 matches 8 bases. The germline CDR1 and CDR2 sequences are SQVTM and ANQGSEA. V trimming: 6 bases; J trimming: 9 bases; junction bases outside the gene matches: 10. The CDR3 extends over 13 amino acids. The CDR3 nucleotides read TGCAGCGTCGGGGGGGGGGTACACGTTGAGCAGTTCTTC. Its protein is CSVGGGVHVEQFF.

The sample holds many counts of this clonotype. The chain has TRBV7-2 and TRBJ2-3; TRBD2 matches at 7 bases. The CDR3 extends over 15 amino acids. Losses at the gene ends were 5 bases for V and 4 bases for J; bases not matched to a gene: 9. Germline lookup yields CDR1 SGHTA and CDR2 FQGNSA. This chain's CDR3 is CASSPGLDWADTQYF. DNA for the CDR3: TGTGCCAGCAGCCCAGGACTAGATTGGGCAGATACGCAGTATTTT.

This clonotype was seen a few times. This chain joins TRBV4-2 and TRBJ2-1, with D perhaps TRBD1 or TRBD2 (5 bases each). CDR1 is LGHNA and CDR2 is YNFKEQ in the germline V gene. CDR3 length: 16 amino acids. V was shortened by 1 base and J by 4 bases, with 14 bases between the two germline ends. CDR3 DNA: TGTGCCAGCAGCCAAGCGGGGCTTAGTGGTTACAATGAGCAGTTCTTC. It specifies CASSQAGLSGYNEQFF.

Here the CDR3 reads CSAPTDPYSNQPQHF. The CDR3 nucleotides read TGCAGTGCTCCGACAGACCCTTATAGCAATCAGCCCCAGCATTTT. This chain uses TRBV20-1 with TRBJ1-5, with D maybe TRBD1 (5 bases). Between the trimmed V and J ends, which lost 5 bases and 0 bases, there was a span of 14 bases. The CDR3 is 15 amino acids. Per the germline V gene, CDR1 is DFQATT and CDR2 is SNEGSKA (reference sequence).

This clonotype was seen repeatedly, ten times or more. The V gene is TRBV12-3 or TRBV12-4, the J gene TRBJ2-1; 11 bases match TRBD1. Trimming took 3 bases from V and 0 from J; bases not matched to a gene: 4. The CDR3 covers 17 residues. In DNA, the CDR3 is TGTGCCAGCAGTTTCGGACAGGGGGCCAGCTCCTACAATGAGCAGTTCTTC. It translates to CASSFGQGASSYNEQFF.

The J gene is TRBJ2-7, the V gene TRBV7-2, with 14 bases lining up with TRBD2. The CDR3 is made up of 18 amino acids. V shed 0 bases, J shed 2 bases, and the junction held 6 bases outside the gene matches. CDR1 and CDR2 (germline): SGHTA, FQGNSA. This CDR3 is CASSLAPGTSGGPYEQYV. The CDR3 DNA sequence: TGTGCCAGCAGCTTAGCGCCCGGGACTAGCGGGGGACCCTACGAGCAGTACGTC.

This clonotype turned up a few times. The chain combines TRBV5-1 with TRBJ1-1, with TRBD1 identical over 7 bases. In germline, CDR1 is SGHRS, CDR2 YFSETQ. This CDR3 comprises 14 residues. Trimming took 0 bases from V and 10 from J; bases not matched to a gene: 9. The CDR3 here is CASSLAVQGRRAFF. For the CDR3, the DNA is TGCGCCAGCAGCTTGGCGGTACAGGGGAGAAGAGCTTTCTTT.

This clonotype was counted between two and nine times. The V call is TRBV9, the J call TRBJ2-1; TRBD2 might be the D (7 bases). V gave up 0 bases and J gave up 5 bases, with 15 bases separating them. CDR1 and CDR2 (germline): SGDLS, YYNGEE. The CDR3 consists of 16 residues. The CDR3 here is CASSVGRGGPHNEQFF. CDR3 bases: TGTGCCAGCAGCGTAGGGAGGGGGGGGCCACACAATGAGCAGTTCTTC.

This clonotype appeared many times. The V gene is TRBV4-2, the J gene TRBJ2-7; 9 nucleotides align to TRBD1. Germline V gene lookup returns CDR1 LGHNA and CDR2 YNFKEQ. J gave up 4 bases and V 11 bases, and 12 bases lay outside the gene matches. The CDR3 sequence is 14 residues long. The CDR3 DNA is TGTGCCGCCAGCAAGGGACAGGGAGGTTACGAGCAGTACTTC. Translated: CAASKGQGGYEQYF.

The sample holds a few counts of this clonotype. The rearrangement joins TRBV12-3 or TRBV12-4 to TRBJ1-2; 7 nucleotides match TRBD1. The CDR3 sequence is 15 residues long. The trim removed 7 bases at V and 5 bases at J, leaving 13 bases unmatched. The CDR3 bases are TGTGCCAGCACCATTAGGGGCCAGGGGGGATATGGCTACACCTTC. It codes for CASTIRGQGGYGYTF.

This clonotype was picked up many times. The rearrangement joins TRBV5-1 to TRBJ2-5; 8 bases map to TRBD2. Per the germline V gene, CDR1 is SGHRS and CDR2 is YFSETQ. There are 13 residues in the CDR3. V lost 5 bases, J lost 5 bases, and 5 bases stayed unmatched. The CDR3 protein is CASSSAGAETQYF. For the CDR3, the DNA is TGCGCCAGCAGTTCAGCGGGGGCCGAGACCCAGTACTTC.

This clonotype was seen many times. V is TRBV6-5 and J is TRBJ1-6; perhaps TRBD1 as D (5 bases). Trimming stripped 8 bases from V and 8 bases from J, with 22 bases between. The germline V gene has CDR1 MNHEY and CDR2 SVGAGI. The CDR3 is made up of 16 amino acids. Written as DNA, the CDR3 is TGTGCCAGCCGATTGGGATGGGGGAGAGGGGATTCACCCCTCCACTTT. Translation gives CASRLGWGRGDSPLHF.